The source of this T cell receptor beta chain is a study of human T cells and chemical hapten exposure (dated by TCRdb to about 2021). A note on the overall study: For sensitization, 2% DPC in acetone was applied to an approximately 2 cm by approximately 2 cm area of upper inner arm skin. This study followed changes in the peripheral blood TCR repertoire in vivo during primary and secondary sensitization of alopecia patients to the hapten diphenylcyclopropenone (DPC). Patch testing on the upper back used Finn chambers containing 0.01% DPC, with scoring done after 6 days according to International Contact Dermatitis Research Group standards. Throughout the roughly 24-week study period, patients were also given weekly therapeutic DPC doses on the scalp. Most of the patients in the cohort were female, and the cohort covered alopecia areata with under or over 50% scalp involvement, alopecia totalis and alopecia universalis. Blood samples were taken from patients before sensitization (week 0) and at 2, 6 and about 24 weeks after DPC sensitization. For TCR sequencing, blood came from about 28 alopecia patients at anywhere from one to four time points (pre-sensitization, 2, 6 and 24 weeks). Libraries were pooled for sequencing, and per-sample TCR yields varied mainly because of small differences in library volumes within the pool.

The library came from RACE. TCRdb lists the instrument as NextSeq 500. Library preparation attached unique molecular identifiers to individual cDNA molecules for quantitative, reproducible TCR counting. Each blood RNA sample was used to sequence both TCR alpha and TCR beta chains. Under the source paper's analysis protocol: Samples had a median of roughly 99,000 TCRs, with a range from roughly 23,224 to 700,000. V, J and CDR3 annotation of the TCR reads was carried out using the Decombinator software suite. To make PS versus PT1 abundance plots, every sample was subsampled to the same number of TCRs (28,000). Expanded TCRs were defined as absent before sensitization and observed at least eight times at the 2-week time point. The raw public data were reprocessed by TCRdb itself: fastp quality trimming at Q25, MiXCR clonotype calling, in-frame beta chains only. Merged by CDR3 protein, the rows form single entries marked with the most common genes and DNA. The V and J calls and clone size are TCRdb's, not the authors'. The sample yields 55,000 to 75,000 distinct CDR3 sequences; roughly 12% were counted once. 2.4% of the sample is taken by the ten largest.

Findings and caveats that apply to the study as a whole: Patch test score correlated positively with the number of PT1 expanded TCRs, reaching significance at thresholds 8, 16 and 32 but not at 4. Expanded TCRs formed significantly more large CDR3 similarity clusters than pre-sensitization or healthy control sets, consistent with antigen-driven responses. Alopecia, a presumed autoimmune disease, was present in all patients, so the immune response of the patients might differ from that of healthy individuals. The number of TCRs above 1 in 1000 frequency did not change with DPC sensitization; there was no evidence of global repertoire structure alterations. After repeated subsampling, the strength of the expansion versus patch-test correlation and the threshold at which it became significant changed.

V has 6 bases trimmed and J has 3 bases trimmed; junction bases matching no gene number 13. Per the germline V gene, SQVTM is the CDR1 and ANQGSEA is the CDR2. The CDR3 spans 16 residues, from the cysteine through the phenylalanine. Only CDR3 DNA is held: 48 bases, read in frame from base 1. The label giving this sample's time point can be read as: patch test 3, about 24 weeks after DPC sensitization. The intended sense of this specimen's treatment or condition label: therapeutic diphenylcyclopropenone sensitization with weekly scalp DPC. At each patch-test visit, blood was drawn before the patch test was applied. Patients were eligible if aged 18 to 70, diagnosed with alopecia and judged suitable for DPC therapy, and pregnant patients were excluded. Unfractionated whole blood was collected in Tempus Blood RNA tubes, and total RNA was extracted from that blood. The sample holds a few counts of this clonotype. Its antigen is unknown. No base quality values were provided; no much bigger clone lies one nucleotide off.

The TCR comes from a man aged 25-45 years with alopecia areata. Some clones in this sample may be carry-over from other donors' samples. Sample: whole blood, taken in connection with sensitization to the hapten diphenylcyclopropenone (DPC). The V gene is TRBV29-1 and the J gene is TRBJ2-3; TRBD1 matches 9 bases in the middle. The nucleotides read TGCAGCGTGTCCGCCACGGGGACAGGGTCGACAGATACGCAGTATTTT. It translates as CSVSATGTGSTDTQYF.